Listed below are T cell receptor beta chains from one sample, sequenced in a study of control samples from healthy donors and cancer patients. The table came from immunoSEQ multiplex PCR; TCRdb's copy has only in-frame clones and leaves some out. This table has around 94,000 clones, over 90% appearing once. Sample: blood. Receptor source: a woman aged 30 to 39 in good health. CDR3s include the opening cysteine and the closing phenylalanine or tryptophan. The D gene is left open where the match is weak. Clone sizes are given selectively: once, few, many, or a class where the clone is expanded.

>NA|TRBJ2-5|TRBV7-2|once
TGTGCCAGCAGCCAGGGACTGCAAGAGACCCAGTACTTC
CASSQGLQETQYF
>NA|TRBJ1-6|TRBV5-3|NA
TGTGCCTCAACCAGGGTAACGGGTTCACCCCTCCACTTT
CASTRVTGSPLHF
>NA|TRBJ2-1|TRBV10-2|NA
TGCGCCACCAAGAAAGATAGGGGTAACAATGAGCAGTTCTTC
CATKKDRGNNEQFF
>TRBD1|TRBJ2-7|TRBV7-2|NA
TGTGCCAGCAGCTTAGCGTTGACAGGGTACGGCGAGCAGTACTTC
CASSLALTGYGEQYF
>NA|TRBJ2-1|TRBV7-8|NA
TGTGCCAGCAGCTTATGGGGGAACTCCTACAATGAGCAGTTCTTC
CASSLWGNSYNEQFF
>TRBD2|TRBJ2-1|TRBV6-6|NA
TGTGCCAGCAGCCACCGACTAGCGGGAGGGGGGGGTGAGCAGTTCTTC
CASSHRLAGGGGEQFF
>NA|TRBJ2-1|TRBV27|few
TGTGCCAGCAGCAGACCAGGGGTGACCTACAATGAGCAGTTCTTC
CASSRPGVTYNEQFF
>NA|TRBJ1-1|TRBV19|once
TGTGCCAGTAGTACATCATTCCTGACAGGCAACACTGAAGCTTTCTTT
CASSTSFLTGNTEAFF
>NA|TRBJ1-6|TRBV6-1|NA
TGTGCCAGCAGTGAAAAGTTGGCGACCTCCTATAATTCACCCCTCCACTTT
CASSEKLATSYNSPLHF
>NA|TRBJ2-7|TRBV7-6|NA
TGTGCCAGCAGCTTAGGGAAGGGATACGAGCAGTACTTC
CASSLGKGYEQYF
>TRBD1|TRBJ1-2|TRBV5-5|NA
TGTGCCAGCAGCTTAAGTACAGGGGTCGGCTACACCTTC
CASSLSTGVGYTF
>NA|TRBJ1-6|TRBV30|NA
TGTGCCTGGAGTGTACTAGATTCACCCCTCCACTTT
CAWSVLDSPLHF
>NA|TRBJ1-3|TRBV28|few
TGTGCCAGCAGCCCTGAGGGTTACTCTGGAAACACCATATATTTT
CASSPEGYSGNTIYF
>NA|TRBJ2-7|TRBV21-1|NA
TGTGCCAGCAGCAAAGAAAAAGGGACTCACACCTACGAGCAGTACTTC
CASSKEKGTHTYEQYF
>NA|TRBJ2-2|TRBV18|NA
TGTGCCAGCTCACCACAACAGGGTACCAGCGGGGAGCTGTTTTTT
CASSPQQGTSGELFF
>TRBD1|TRBJ1-1|TRBV11-3|NA
TGTGCCAGCAGCCCCCGGACAGGGCCGAACACTGAAGCTTTCTTT
CASSPRTGPNTEAFF
>NA|TRBJ2-1|TRBV7-9|NA
TGTGCCAGCAGCTTGGAGGGGACTTTTGAGCAGTTCTTC
CASSLEGTFEQFF
>NA|TRBJ1-2|TRBV14|once
TGTGCCAGCAGCCGTCCCTCTAACTATGGCTACACCTTC
CASSRPSNYGYTF
>TRBD1|TRBJ1-2|TRBV3-1/TRBV3-2|NA
TGTGCCAGCAGCCAAGGACAGGGGGCGTCTCATCCCGCAGGTCAGGGCTACACCTTC
CASSQGQGASHPAGQGYTF
>NA|TRBJ1-2|TRBV7-2|NA
TGTGCCAGCAGTTGGGGGGCGACAAGCGGCTACGAAAGGGGCTACACCTTC
CASSWGATSGYERGYTF
>NA|TRBJ1-1|TRBV12-5|NA
TGTGCTAGTGGTTTGCGGGACCTCACTGAAGCTTTCTTT
CASGLRDLTEAFF
>TRBD2|TRBJ2-3|TRBV6-5|NA
TGTGCCAGCATATTAGCGGGGGGTCGAGATACGCAGTATTTT
CASILAGGRDTQYF
>NA|TRBJ1-5|TRBV6-6|NA
TGTGCCAGCAGGCACAGGAATAGCAATCAGCCCCAGCATTTT
CASRHRNSNQPQHF
>NA|TRBJ1-5|TRBV6-5|NA
TGTGCCAGCAGAAAAGAAGGTTTTAATCAGCCCCAGCATTTT
CASRKEGFNQPQHF
>NA|TRBJ1-3|TRBV19|NA
TGTGCCAGTAGTATAGATGGGTGGAACGGAAACACCATATATTTT
CASSIDGWNGNTIYF
>TRBD1|TRBJ1-5|TRBV6-1|NA
TGTGCCAGCAGTGAATTCATCGGGACAGGCCGATATAGCAATCAGCCCCAGCATTTT
CASSEFIGTGRYSNQPQHF
>NA|TRBJ1-4|TRBV6-5|NA
TGTGCCAGCAGTCTACAGGGTTTTAATGAAAAACTGTTTTTT
CASSLQGFNEKLFF
>TRBD1|TRBJ2-1|TRBV24-1|NA
TGTGCCACCAGTGATTTACAGGGGGCCCTAAATGAGCAGTTCTTC
CATSDLQGALNEQFF
>TRBD2|TRBJ2-5|TRBV27|NA
TGTGCCAGCAGTTCAATGCCGGGACTAGCGGGAGTTGAGACCCAGTACTTC
CASSSMPGLAGVETQYF
>NA|TRBJ1-6|TRBV2|NA
TGTGCCAGCAGTGTCAGGGCACCGAATTCACCCCTCCACTTT
CASSVRAPNSPLHF
>NA|TRBJ2-3|TRBV4-1|NA
TGCGCCAGCAGCCAAGGAATCAAGTCTAGCACAGATACGCAGTATTTT
CASSQGIKSSTDTQYF
>NA|TRBJ2-5|TRBV2|NA
TGTGCCAGCAGTCGGACAGCACTGCGGGGGACCCAGTACTTC
CASSRTALRGTQYF
>NA|TRBJ1-2|TRBV7-2|once
TGTGCCAGCAGCTTAAGGGCGACAAACAAGGGTGGCTACACCTTC
CASSLRATNKGGYTF
>NA|TRBJ2-5|TRBV5-6|NA
TGTGCCAGCAGCTTGGATCGGATCCAAGAGACCCAGTACTTC
CASSLDRIQETQYF
>TRBD2|TRBJ2-5|TRBV7-9|NA
TGTGCCAGCAGCTCCTCCCGAACGACTAGCGGGAGCCAAGAGACCCAGTACTTC
CASSSSRTTSGSQETQYF
>NA|TRBJ2-1|TRBV2|NA
TGTGCCAGCATCCGAACCGGGACAAACAATGAGCAGTTCTTC
CASIRTGTNNEQFF